These 8 T cell receptor beta chains originate from one sample sequenced in a study of Ad26.COV2.S vaccination and SARS-CoV-2 variants. Some clones are missing from TCRdb's copy, which holds only in-frame ones; the method was immunoSEQ multiplex PCR. This sample carries over 400,000 clones, approximately 90% of them seen once, and the ten largest clones take 1.5% to 2%. Treatment indicated: some 19 received Ad26.COV2.S at low or high dose, single or two shots; 5 received placebo; per-sample allocation not given. Repertoires come from day 63 after the first vaccine or placebo injection. This specimen consisted of peripheral blood, obtained in a trial of Ad26.COV2.S vaccine versus placebo. The receptors shown here come from a person between 18 and 60 years old who received the Ad26.COV2.S COVID-19 vaccine or a placebo.

The chain carries TRBV3-1 (or the pseudogene TRBV3-2) and TRBJ2-7; possible D gene TRBD1, 5 bases. Between the trimmed V and J ends, which lost 0 bases and 5 bases, there was a span of 14 bases. This CDR3 comprises 15 residues. Germline V gene data show CDR1 as LGHDT and CDR2 as YNNKEL (reference sequence). The CDR3 spells CASSQDLAGINEQYF. As DNA, the CDR3 is TGTGCCAGCAGCCAAGATCTCGCAGGGATCAACGAGCAGTACTTC.

The rearrangement links TRBV19 to TRBJ1-2, with D maybe TRBD1 (6 bases). This CDR3 contains 15 residues. V lost 1 base, J lost 7 bases, and 16 bases lay in between. Germline assignment: CDR1 LNHDA and CDR2 SQIVND (reference sequence). CDR3 amino acids: CASSIVNRDESGYTF. CDR3 DNA: TGTGCCAGTAGTATAGTTAACAGGGATGAGAGTGGCTACACCTTC.

The V gene is TRBV7-9, the J gene TRBJ1-1; no clear D. The CDR3 has 14 amino acids. Germline V CDR1 and CDR2: SEHNR, FQNEAQ (reference sequence). The germline V and J ends were trimmed by 1 base and 0 bases, with 6 bases remaining between them. CDR3 nucleotide sequence: TGTGCCAGCAGCTTAGAATTCATGAACACTGAAGCTTTCTTT. As protein: CASSLEFMNTEAFF.

The chain combines TRBV28 with TRBJ1-1; TRBD1 agrees at 8 bases. The CDR3 covers 14 residues. Germline assignment: CDR1 MDHEN and CDR2 SYDVKM. The trim removed 6 bases at V and 14 bases at J, leaving 17 bases unmatched. This CDR3 reads CASSLTGDRPLTFF. CDR3 coding DNA: TGTGCCAGCAGCCTAACCGGGGACAGGCCTTTGACGTTCTTT. Full variable domain (rest looked up from reference TRBV28 and TRBJ1-1): DVKVTQSSRYLVKRTGEKVFLECVQDMDHENMFWYRQDPGLGLRLIYFSYDVKMKEKGDIPEGYSVSREKKERFSLILESASTNQTSMYLCASSLTGDRPLTFFGQGTRLTVV.

This clone was recorded a few times. The J gene is TRBJ1-4, the V gene TRBV4-1; D is ambiguous. Germline-derived CDR1 and CDR2 are MGHRA and YSYEKL. V lost 1 base, J lost 5 bases, and 5 bases lay in between. This CDR3 contains 13 residues. Here the CDR3 reads CASSQVTNEKLFF. CDR3 sequence (DNA): TGCGCCAGCAGCCAAGTGACAAATGAAAAACTGTTTTTT.

Here the CDR3 reads CASTVQGNYGYTF. In nucleotides, the CDR3 is TGTGCCAGCACCGTACAGGGAAACTATGGCTACACCTTC. The chain employs TRBV5-8 and TRBJ1-2, with D perhaps TRBD1 (6 bases). This CDR3 is built from 13 residues. Trimming stripped 6 bases from V and 2 bases from J, with 11 bases between. Per the germline V gene, CDR1 is SGHTS and CDR2 is YDEGEE.

The chain carries TRBV19 and TRBJ2-3; possible D gene TRBD1, 5 bases. Germline CDR1 and CDR2: LNHDA and SQIVND (reference sequence). The length of the CDR3 is 14 residues. V was shortened by 4 bases and J by 4 bases, with 12 bases between the two germline ends. The CDR3 DNA reads TGTGCCAGTAGTACGATGACAGAATCAGATACGCAGTATTTT. Residues: CASSTMTESDTQYF.

This clone was recorded a few times. V usage is TRBV5-1 and J usage is TRBJ1-4; 9 bases align to TRBD1. V trimming: 3 bases; J trimming: 6 bases; junction bases outside the gene matches: 6. The V gene's germline CDR1 is SGHRS and CDR2 YFSETQ. CDR3 length: 15 residues. For the CDR3, the DNA is TGCGCCAGCAGCTCACGGACAGGGGCGGATGAAAAACTGTTTTTT. Its protein product is CASSSRTGADEKLFF.